The 24 T cell receptor beta chains below all came from one sample that was sequenced in a study of identical twins listed by TCRdb under 2016. Library construction relied on 5' RACE. The listed sequencing device is Illumina HiSeq 2000. TCRdb cleaned the public reads at Q25 with fastp, built clones with MiXCR and kept in-frame beta chains. Rows matching on CDR3 protein sequence are summarized as one entry with the most common DNA and genes. The sample has approximately 550,000 distinct CDR3 sequences on record, about a fifth of them singletons. Approximately 0.49% of the sample is held by the ten biggest clonotypes. These data were also filed under a second study, of yellow fever vaccine responses in identical twins.

Material for sequencing was CD4+ T cells sorted from blood. The receptors were sampled from a woman aged 18-29 years in good health.

The V call is TRBV14, the J call TRBJ2-3; TRBD1 might be the D (6 bases). CDR1 SGHDN and CDR2 FVKESK come from the germline V gene. V gave up 4 bases and J gave up 0 bases, with 17 bases separating them. CDR3 length: 17 residues. The CDR3 region has the DNA TGTGCCAGCAGCCCTGGAAGACAGGTTGGGAGCACAGATACGCAGTATTTT. Its translation: CASSPGRQVGSTDTQYF.

The chain recombines TRBV10-3 with TRBJ2-1; tentatively, D is TRBD1 (6 bases). Trimming cost V 5 bases and J 7 bases, with 21 bases left between them. The germline CDR1 and CDR2 sequences are ENHRY and SYGVKD. This CDR3 region has 16 residues. DNA of the CDR3: TGTGCCATCAGTCCGGACGAGGGCAGGGGACGGAATGAGCAGTTCTTC. Translated: CAISPDEGRGRNEQFF.

This clonotype was seen only a few times. The CDR3 DNA follows: TGTGCCAGCTCACCAAACGCCGTGGGTCTGTTGAACACTGAAGCTTTCTTT. Protein sequence: CASSPNAVGLLNTEAFF. The chain has TRBV18 and TRBJ1-1; D unclear. Trimming stripped 2 bases from V and 0 bases from J, with 16 bases between. The germline gives CDR1 KGHSH, CDR2 LQKENI. This CDR3 is 17 amino acids long.

This clonotype has more than one count but fewer than ten. V usage is TRBV20-1 and J usage is TRBJ2-5, with TRBD2 matching 12 bases. The CDR3 runs to 17 residues. The trim removed 1 base at V and 4 bases at J, leaving 10 bases unmatched. Germline V lookup: CDR1 DFQATT, CDR2 SNEGSKA (reference sequence). The CDR3 is CSARGSSGRAGGETQYF. The CDR3 DNA is TGCAGTGCTAGAGGTTCTAGCGGGAGGGCCGGGGGAGAGACCCAGTACTTC.

This clonotype showed up just a few times. This chain joins TRBV5-1 and TRBJ1-1, with TRBD1 identical over 7 bases. CDR1 is SGHRS, CDR2 YFSETQ, per germline. Trimming took 2 bases from V and 0 from J; bases not matched to a gene: 7. This CDR3 contains 16 residues. The CDR3 loop reads CASSLRDSILNTEAFF. Written as DNA, the CDR3 is TGCGCCAGCAGCTTACGGGACAGTATTTTGAACACTGAAGCTTTCTTT. Variable domain in full (rest from reference TRBV5-1 and TRBJ1-1): KAGVTQTPRYLIKTRGQQVTLSCSPISGHRSVSWYQQTPGQGLQFLFEYFSETQRNKGNFPGRFSGRQFSNSRSEMNVSTLELGDSALYLCASSLRDSILNTEAFFGQGTRLTVV.

The J gene is TRBJ2-6, the V gene TRBV10-3; unclear D gene. Trimming stripped 3 bases from V and 2 bases from J, with 8 bases between. Per germline, CDR1 ENHRY and CDR2 SYGVKD. There are 15 residues in the CDR3. CDR3 DNA sequence: TGTGCCATCAGTGACCCCCGGGCTGGGGCCAACGTCCTGACTTTC. The encoded protein is CAISDPRAGANVLTF.

The chain uses TRBV15 and TRBJ2-5; 7 bases align to TRBD2. The trim removed 4 bases at V and 2 bases at J, leaving 4 bases unmatched. CDR1 is LNHNV, CDR2 YYDKDF, per germline (reference sequence). CDR3 length: 14 amino acids. CDR3 in DNA: TGTGCCACCAGCATGGGACTACAACAAGAGACCCAGTACTTC. Translating it yields CATSMGLQQETQYF. Filled out from reference TRBV15 and TRBJ2-5, the complete variable domain reads DAMVIQNPRYQVTQFGKPVTLSCSQTLNHNVMYWYQQKSSQAPKLLFHYYDKDFNNEADTPDNFQSRRPNTSFCFLDIRSPGLGDTAMYLCATSMGLQQETQYFGPGTRLLVL.

This clonotype has a handful of counts. This rearrangement joins TRBV29-1 to TRBJ1-5; 8 bases are a match to TRBD1. Germline V gene data show CDR1 as SQVTM and CDR2 as ANQGSEA. V dropped 7 bases and J dropped 7; count of bases not matched to a gene: 15. CDR3 length: 15 residues. In DNA, the CDR3 is TGCAGCGGCGGAGAGGACAGGGAGGAAGGGCAGCCCCAGCATTTT. It yields the protein CSGGEDREEGQPQHF.

This clonotype was detected only a few times. The rearrangement links TRBV6-2 or TRBV6-3 to TRBJ2-1; TRBD1 matches at 8 bases. This CDR3 is built from 15 residues. CDR1 is MNHEY, CDR2 SVGEGT, per germline. The ends lost 2 bases at V and 4 bases at J; junction bases unmatched: 4. This chain's CDR3 is CASSYVRGQYNEQFF. CDR3 bases: TGTGCCAGCAGTTACGTCAGGGGGCAATACAATGAGCAGTTCTTC.

V gene TRBV20-1 combines with J gene TRBJ2-1; D remains ambiguous. V lost 1 base and J 9 bases, leaving 16 bases between the germline ends. Germline V lookup: CDR1 DFQATT, CDR2 SNEGSKA (reference sequence). The CDR3 loop spans 14 amino acids. In DNA form, the CDR3 reads TGCAGTGCTAGAGCTGCTAGTGGGGAAGGTGAGCAGTTCTTC. Translation gives CSARAASGEGEQFF.

A few counts support this clonotype. This chain uses TRBV18 with TRBJ2-7; D is possibly TRBD2 (5 bases). CDR3 length: 12 amino acids. Germline V lookup: CDR1 KGHSH, CDR2 LQKENI. Trimming removed 4 bases at V and 7 bases at J, with 11 bases between. CDR3: CASSQRTEEQYF. The CDR3 region has the DNA TGTGCCAGCTCACAGCGGACGGAAGAGCAGTACTTC.

As concerns this clonotype: Relative to the germline gene, one junction end is altered; a read error may explain this. This rearrangement joins TRBV7-7 to TRBJ1-1; possible D gene TRBD1, 5 bases. Germline V gene lookup returns CDR1 SSHAT and CDR2 FNYEAQ (reference sequence). The CDR3 contains 13 residues. CDR3 sequence: CASSKGMNTEAFF. The CDR3, as DNA: TGTGCCAGCAGCAAGGGGATGAATACTGAAGCTTTCTTT.

This chain uses TRBV5-5 with TRBJ1-1, with D maybe TRBD1 (6 bases). Germline V CDR1 and CDR2: SGHKS, YYEKEE (reference sequence). CDR3 size: 13 residues. V dropped 9 bases and J dropped 2 bases, with 14 bases sitting between them. The CDR3 spells CANSNRVNTEAFF. Written as DNA, the CDR3 is TGTGCCAACTCTAACAGGGTAAACACTGAAGCTTTCTTT.

The chain couples TRBV15 to TRBJ1-4; a weak D match, TRBD1 (6 bases). Trimming cost V 3 bases and J 4 bases, with 18 bases left between them. Germline V gene sequence: CDR1 LNHNV, CDR2 YYDKDF (reference sequence). The length of the CDR3 is 17 residues. The CDR3 sequence is CATSSPQRGQNNEKLFF. The CDR3 coding sequence is TGTGCCACCAGCAGCCCTCAAAGGGGACAAAATAATGAAAAACTGTTTTTT.

This clonotype was detected only a few times. The V and J genes are TRBV20-1 and TRBJ2-1; D gene uncertain. The germline V gene encodes CDR1 DFQATT and CDR2 SNEGSKA (reference sequence). The CDR3 spans 15 residues. Deletions cut 0 bases from V and 10 bases from J, with 19 bases between. The DNA of the CDR3 is TGCAGTGCTAGAGACCAGAGGCTGTCTAATGCGGAGCAGTTCTTC. Its translation: CSARDQRLSNAEQFF.

The chain has TRBV10-3 and TRBJ2-3, with 7 bases matching TRBD2. Losses at the gene ends were 10 bases for V and 5 bases for J; bases not matched to a gene: 12. This CDR3 is built from 14 residues. The germline V gene encodes CDR1 ENHRY and CDR2 SYGVKD. The chain's CDR3 is CATSMAGVGDTQYF. The CDR3, as DNA: TGTGCCACATCGATGGCGGGAGTGGGAGATACGCAGTATTTT.

Concerning this clonotype: Germline and junction disagree at one end, which may indicate a read error. The chain is built from TRBV3-1 and TRBJ2-7, with D possibly being TRBD2 (6 bases). This CDR3 spans 16 amino acids. Germline lookup yields CDR1 LGHDT and CDR2 YNNKEL (reference sequence). Here the CDR3 DNA reads TGTGCCTGCAGCCAAAGGCCCACCTCTGAAGGGAGGGAGCAGTACTTC. This sequence encodes CACSQRPTSEGREQYF.

This clonotype was seen only a few times. The V and J genes are TRBV10-3 and TRBJ1-1; D perhaps matches TRBD1 (5 bases). CDR1 ENHRY and CDR2 SYGVKD come from the germline V gene. Trimming cost V 4 bases and J 4 bases, with 10 bases left between them. The CDR3 is 13 amino acids. CDR3 sequence: CAISGVGATEAFF. As DNA, the CDR3 is TGTGCCATCAGTGGAGTAGGGGCCACTGAAGCTTTCTTT.

The genes are TRBV5-1 and TRBJ2-7; D possibly matches TRBD1 or TRBD2 (5 bases each). The CDR3 length is 14 residues. Germline V CDR1 and CDR2: SGHRS, YFSETQ. V lost 7 bases, J lost 2 bases, and 16 bases lay in between. The CDR3 DNA reads as TGCGCCAGCGGTACGGACACGACTACCTACGAGCAGTACTTC. Amino acid sequence: CASGTDTTTYEQYF.

This rearrangement joins TRBV6-5 to TRBJ1-6; possibly TRBD1 for D (5 bases). V was cut by 4 bases and J by 10 bases, with 14 bases left in between. CDR3 length equals 14 residues. The germline V gene encodes CDR1 MNHEY and CDR2 SVGAGI. The CDR3 DNA reads TGTGCCAGCAGTTCCCAGGGAAGACAGTCACCCCTCCACTTT. This codes for CASSSQGRQSPLHF.

The chain has TRBV6-1 and TRBJ1-6, with D maybe TRBD1 (5 bases). Trimming pared 5 bases from V and 6 bases from J, leaving 14 bases between. This CDR3 is built from 15 residues. Germline CDR1 reads MNHNS; CDR2 reads SASEGT. CDR3 protein: CASSPSGTPNSPLHF. Written as DNA, the CDR3 is TGTGCCAGCAGTCCCTCCGGGACCCCTAATTCACCCCTCCACTTT.

The J gene is TRBJ2-3, the V gene TRBV7-9, with TRBD2 matching over 10 bases. Looked up from germline, CDR1 is SEHNR and CDR2 is FQNEAQ (reference sequence). V lost 4 bases and J lost 6; bases outside the gene matches: 7. The CDR3 contains 15 residues. CDR3 DNA: TGTGCCAGCAGCTACGGGACTAGCGTATTGGATACGCAGTATTTT. Translation: CASSYGTSVLDTQYF.

This rearrangement joins TRBV7-7 to TRBJ2-2, with a weak D call TRBD1 (5 bases). CDR3 length: 14 amino acids. The germline V and J ends were trimmed by 4 bases and 6 bases, with 12 bases remaining between them. Germline V gene sequence: CDR1 SSHAT, CDR2 FNYEAQ (reference sequence). CDR3 protein: CASSSIGQAGELFF. DNA of the CDR3: TGTGCCAGCAGCTCGATCGGACAAGCCGGGGAGCTGTTTTTT. Combining the CDR3 with reference TRBV7-7 and TRBJ2-2 gives the whole variable domain GAGVSQSPRYKVTKRGQDVTLRCDPISSHATLYWYQQALGQGPEFLTYFNYEAQPDKSGLPSDRFSAERPEGSISTLTIQRTEQRDSAMYRCASSSIGQAGELFFGEGSRLTVL.

The chain couples TRBV12-3 or TRBV12-4 to TRBJ2-1, with 11 positions matching TRBD2. This CDR3 is built from 15 residues. Trimming removed 6 bases from V and 6 bases from J; junction bases left unmatched: 7. The CDR3 nucleotides are TGTGCCAGCAGCCCCACTAGCGGGGGAATCAATGAGCAGTTCTTC. It translates to CASSPTSGGINEQFF.